Listed below are T cell receptor beta chains from one sample, sequenced in a study of T cells after yellow fever vaccination. TCRdb recomputed calls from the 5' RACE reads with MiXCR, one row per CDR3 protein. The repertoire includes 45,000 to 60,000 distinct CDR3 sequences, less than 8% of them detected once, and approximately 25% sits in the top ten. Sequencing used CD8+ T cells not binding an NS4B(214-222) dextramer, sorted from PBMCs, obtained about 41 days after the first yellow fever vaccination. These receptors were taken from a man between 18 and 35 years old who received the YFV17D yellow fever vaccine. Both conserved end residues are part of each CDR3. The D gene is left open where the match is weak. Rows may omit the clone size; those that give it use once, few, many or a size class.

D gene	V gene	clone size	J gene	CDR3 protein	CDR3 DNA
TRBD1	TRBV18	few	TRBJ2-3	CASSPGTGSTDTQYF	TGTGCCAGCTCACCAGGGACAGGGTCCACAGATACGCAGTATTTT
NA	TRBV4-3	many	TRBJ1-2	CASSHSMTQAGYTF	TGCGCCAGCAGCCATTCAATGACACAGGCTGGCTACACCTTC
TRBD2	TRBV12-3/TRBV12-4	many	TRBJ2-1	CASTNGGAGQFF	TGTGCCAGCACCAACGGGGGGGCCGGGCAGTTCTTC
TRBD2	TRBV2	NA	TRBJ2-2	CTSSWLLAGAPNTGELFF	TGTACCAGCAGCTGGTTACTAGCGGGGGCGCCGAACACCGGGGAGCTGTTTTTT
NA	TRBV3-1	NA	TRBJ2-6	CASSQEATPMANVLTF	TGTGCCAGCAGCCAAGAGGCCACTCCCATGGCCAACGTCCTGACTTTC
NA	TRBV12-3/TRBV12-4	NA	TRBJ1-2	CASSIVTDGYGYTF	TGTGCCAGCAGTATCGTGACAGATGGCTATGGCTACACCTTC
TRBD1	TRBV4-3	few	TRBJ2-2	CASSQDFGTDTGELFF	TGCGCCAGCAGCCAAGATTTCGGGACAGACACCGGGGAGCTGTTTTTT
TRBD2	TRBV11-2	NA	TRBJ2-1	CASSFSGGATREQFF	TGTGCCAGCAGCTTTTCCGGGGGGGCTACACGGGAGCAGTTCTTC
NA	TRBV4-1	many	TRBJ2-2	CASSWMEDTGELFF	TGCGCCAGCAGCTGGATGGAGGACACCGGGGAGCTGTTTTTT
NA	TRBV25-1	NA	TRBJ1-2	CASSSRNNYGYTF	TGTGCCAGCAGTTCTCGGAACAACTATGGCTACACCTTC
TRBD1	TRBV6-1	many	TRBJ1-1	CASPRGPPNTEAFF	TGTGCCAGCCCCAGGGGGCCACCGAACACTGAAGCTTTCTTT
TRBD1	TRBV24-1	many	TRBJ2-1	CATRDRGAYNEQFF	TGTGCCACCAGGGACAGGGGTGCGTACAATGAGCAGTTCTTC
NA	TRBV5-6	few	TRBJ1-5	CASSLVGGRDQPQHF	TGTGCCAGCAGCTTGGTCGGGGGTCGGGATCAGCCCCAGCATTTT
NA	TRBV6-2/TRBV6-3	few	TRBJ2-7	CASSSDWLRQYF	TGTGCCAGCAGTTCGGACTGGCTACGGCAGTACTTC
TRBD1	TRBV27	many	TRBJ1-1	CASSKLQTGTGDMNTEAFF	TGTGCCAGCAGTAAGTTGCAAACGGGGACAGGAGACATGAACACTGAAGCTTTCTTT
NA	TRBV12-3/TRBV12-4	many	TRBJ2-7	CASSLRGLEQYF	TGTGCCAGCAGTTTAAGAGGGCTCGAGCAGTACTTC
NA	TRBV19	NA	TRBJ1-2	CASVGQGYYGYTF	TGTGCCAGTGTTGGGCAGGGGTACTATGGCTACACCTTC
NA	TRBV27	few	TRBJ2-2	CASKPLDTGELFF	TGTGCCAGCAAGCCCCTCGACACCGGGGAGCTGTTTTTT
TRBD1	TRBV4-3	few	TRBJ1-2	CASRRSSSGGNYGYTF	TGCGCCAGCAGACGAAGCAGCTCAGGGGGAAACTATGGCTACACCTTC
NA	TRBV7-2	few	TRBJ2-7	CASSLGPPYEQYF	TGTGCCAGCAGCTTAGGTCCCCCGTACGAGCAGTACTTC
NA	TRBV7-9	many	TRBJ2-7	CASSSEKRVSEQYF	TGTGCCAGCAGCTCCGAGAAAAGGGTTAGTGAGCAGTACTTC
NA	TRBV12-3/TRBV12-4	few	TRBJ2-3	CASRLTGGLADTQYF	TGTGCCAGCAGGCTTACCGGGGGTCTGGCAGATACGCAGTATTTT
TRBD2	TRBV4-3	many	TRBJ2-1	CASSQDRGLYNEQFF	TGCGCCAGCAGCCAAGATAGGGGACTATACAATGAGCAGTTCTTC
NA	TRBV12-3/TRBV12-4	many	TRBJ1-2	CASSLAIWGGYGYTF	TGTGCCAGCAGTTTAGCGATTTGGGGTGGCTATGGCTACACCTTC
NA	TRBV4-1	many	TRBJ2-7	CASSQDRGWEQYF	TGCGCCAGCAGCCAAGACCGGGGATGGGAGCAGTACTTC
NA	TRBV7-8	many	TRBJ2-3	CASRGGLTDTQYF	TGTGCCAGCCGTGGAGGCCTCACAGATACGCAGTATTTT
NA	TRBV27	NA	TRBJ2-3	CASSFGGTQYF	TGTGCCAGCAGTTTCGGGGGTACGCAGTATTTT
NA	TRBV10-3	few	TRBJ2-7	CAISEGEGTYEQYF	TGTGCCATCAGTGAAGGGGAAGGGACCTACGAGCAGTACTTC